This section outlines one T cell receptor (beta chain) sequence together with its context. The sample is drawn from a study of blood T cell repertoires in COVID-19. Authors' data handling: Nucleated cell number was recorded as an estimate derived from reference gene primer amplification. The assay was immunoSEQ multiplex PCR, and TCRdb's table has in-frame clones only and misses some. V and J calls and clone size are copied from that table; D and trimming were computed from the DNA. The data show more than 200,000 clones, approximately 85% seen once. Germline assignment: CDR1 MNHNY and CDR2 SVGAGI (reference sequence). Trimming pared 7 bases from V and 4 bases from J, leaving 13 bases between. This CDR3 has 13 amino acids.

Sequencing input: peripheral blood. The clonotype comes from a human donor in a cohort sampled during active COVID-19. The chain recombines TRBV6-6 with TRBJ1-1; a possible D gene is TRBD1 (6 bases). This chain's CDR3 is CASKGNRATEAFF. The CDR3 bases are TGTGCCAGCAAAGGTAACAGGGCCACTGAAGCTTTCTTT.